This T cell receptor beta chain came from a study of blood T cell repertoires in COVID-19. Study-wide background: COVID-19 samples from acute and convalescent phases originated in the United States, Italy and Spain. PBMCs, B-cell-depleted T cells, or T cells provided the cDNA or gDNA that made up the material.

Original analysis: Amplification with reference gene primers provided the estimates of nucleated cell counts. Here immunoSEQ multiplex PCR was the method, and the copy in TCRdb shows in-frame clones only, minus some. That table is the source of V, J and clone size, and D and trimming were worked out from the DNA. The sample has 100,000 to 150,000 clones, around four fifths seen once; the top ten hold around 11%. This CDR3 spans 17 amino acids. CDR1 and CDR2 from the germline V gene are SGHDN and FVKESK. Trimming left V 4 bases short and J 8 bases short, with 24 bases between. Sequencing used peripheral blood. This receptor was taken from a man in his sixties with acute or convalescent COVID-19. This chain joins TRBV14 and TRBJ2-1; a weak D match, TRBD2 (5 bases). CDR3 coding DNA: TGTGCCAGCAGCCCGATGACGCTAGCCAGAAGAAGGGATGAGCAGTTCTTC. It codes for CASSPMTLARRRDEQFF.